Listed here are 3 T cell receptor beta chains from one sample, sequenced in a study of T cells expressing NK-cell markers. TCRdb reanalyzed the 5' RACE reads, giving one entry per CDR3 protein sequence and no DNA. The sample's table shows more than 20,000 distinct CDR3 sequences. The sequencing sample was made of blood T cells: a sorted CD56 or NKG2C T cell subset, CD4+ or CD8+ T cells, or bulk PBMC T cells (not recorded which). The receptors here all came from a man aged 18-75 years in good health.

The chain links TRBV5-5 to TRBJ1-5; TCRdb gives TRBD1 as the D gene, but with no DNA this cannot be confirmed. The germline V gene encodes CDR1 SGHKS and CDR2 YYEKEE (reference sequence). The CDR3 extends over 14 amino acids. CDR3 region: CASGTGDLRQPQHF.

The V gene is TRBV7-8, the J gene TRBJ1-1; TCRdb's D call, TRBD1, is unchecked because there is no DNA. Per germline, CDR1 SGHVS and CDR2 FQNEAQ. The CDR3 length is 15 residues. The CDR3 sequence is CASSRPTGGSGAAFF.

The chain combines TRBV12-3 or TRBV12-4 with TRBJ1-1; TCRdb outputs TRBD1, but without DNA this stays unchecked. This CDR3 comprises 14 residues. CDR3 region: CASSLHRDNTEAFF.